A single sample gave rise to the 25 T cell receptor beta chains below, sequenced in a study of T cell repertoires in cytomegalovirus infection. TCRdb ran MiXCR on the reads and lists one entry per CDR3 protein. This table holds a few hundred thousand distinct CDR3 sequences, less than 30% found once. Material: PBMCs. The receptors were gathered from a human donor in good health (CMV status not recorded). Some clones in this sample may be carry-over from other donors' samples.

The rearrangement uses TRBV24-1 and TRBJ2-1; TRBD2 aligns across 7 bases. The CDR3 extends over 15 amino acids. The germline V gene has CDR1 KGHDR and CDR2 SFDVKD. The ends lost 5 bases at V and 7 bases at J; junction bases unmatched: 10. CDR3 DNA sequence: TGTGCCACCAGTGTCCACGAAGCGGGAACAAATGAGCAGTTCTTC. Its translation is CATSVHEAGTNEQFF.

As DNA, the CDR3 is TGTGCCAGTAGTATTGACAGGGACTCCTCTAGCTCTGGAAACACCATATATTTT. Translated, it gives CASSIDRDSSSSGNTIYF. The V call is TRBV19, the J call TRBJ1-3, with 7 bases aligning to TRBD1. This CDR3 region has 18 residues. Unmatched junction bases numbered 11, after V lost 3 bases and J lost 0 bases. From germline, CDR1 is LNHDA and CDR2 SQIVND (reference sequence).

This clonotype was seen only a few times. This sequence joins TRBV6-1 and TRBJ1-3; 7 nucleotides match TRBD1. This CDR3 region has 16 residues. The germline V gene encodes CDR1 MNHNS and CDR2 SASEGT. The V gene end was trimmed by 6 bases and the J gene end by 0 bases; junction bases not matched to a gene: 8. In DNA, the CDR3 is TGTGCCAGCAGCACGACAGGGACAAACTCTGGAAACACCATATATTTT. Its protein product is CASSTTGTNSGNTIYF.

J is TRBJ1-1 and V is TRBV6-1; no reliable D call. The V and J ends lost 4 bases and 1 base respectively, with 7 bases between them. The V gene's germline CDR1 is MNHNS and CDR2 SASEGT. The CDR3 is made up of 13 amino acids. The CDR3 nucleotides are TGTGCCAGCAGTGTTAAACAGAACACTGAAGCTTTCTTT. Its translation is CASSVKQNTEAFF.

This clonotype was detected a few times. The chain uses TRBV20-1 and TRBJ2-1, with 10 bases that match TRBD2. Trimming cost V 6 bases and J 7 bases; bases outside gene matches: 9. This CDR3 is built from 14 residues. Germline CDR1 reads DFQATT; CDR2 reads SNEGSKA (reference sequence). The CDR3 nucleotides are TGCAGTGCCACTAGCGGGGCCCCATTGAATGAGCAGTTCTTC. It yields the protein CSATSGAPLNEQFF.

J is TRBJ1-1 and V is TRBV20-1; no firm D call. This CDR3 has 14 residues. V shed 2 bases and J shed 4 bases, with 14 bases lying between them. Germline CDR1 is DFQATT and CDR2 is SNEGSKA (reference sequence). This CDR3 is CSARLTGLGTEAFF. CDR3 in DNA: TGCAGTGCTAGATTAACGGGCTTGGGCACTGAAGCTTTCTTT.

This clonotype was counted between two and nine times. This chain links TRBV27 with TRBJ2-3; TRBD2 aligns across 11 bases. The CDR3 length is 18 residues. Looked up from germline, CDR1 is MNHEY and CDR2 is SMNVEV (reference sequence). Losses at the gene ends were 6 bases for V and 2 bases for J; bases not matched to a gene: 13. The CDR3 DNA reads TGTGCCAGCAGACTTCGAGCCAGACTAGCGGGAAACACAGATACGCAGTATTTT. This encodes CASRLRARLAGNTDTQYF.

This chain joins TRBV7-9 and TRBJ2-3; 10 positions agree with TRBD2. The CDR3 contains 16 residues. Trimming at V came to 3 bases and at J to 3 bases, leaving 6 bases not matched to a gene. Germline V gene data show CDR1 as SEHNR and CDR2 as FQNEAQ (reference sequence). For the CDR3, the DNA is TGTGCCAGCAGCTTCCCTCAGCGGGAGGGGACAGATACGCAGTATTTT. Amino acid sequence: CASSFPQREGTDTQYF.

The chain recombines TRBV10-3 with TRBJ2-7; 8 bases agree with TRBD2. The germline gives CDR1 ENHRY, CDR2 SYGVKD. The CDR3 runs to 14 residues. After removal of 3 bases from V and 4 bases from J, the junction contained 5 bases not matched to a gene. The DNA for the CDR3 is TGTGCCATCAGTGACCCCGGCGGGGGGTACGAGCAGTACTTC. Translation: CAISDPGGGYEQYF.

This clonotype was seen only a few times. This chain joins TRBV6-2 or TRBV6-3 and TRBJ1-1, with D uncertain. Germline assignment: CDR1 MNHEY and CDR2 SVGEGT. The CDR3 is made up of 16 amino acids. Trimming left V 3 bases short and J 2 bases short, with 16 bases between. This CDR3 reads CASSYHLGKVNTEAFF. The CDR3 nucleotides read TGTGCCAGCAGTTATCACCTTGGGAAGGTCAACACTGAAGCTTTCTTT.

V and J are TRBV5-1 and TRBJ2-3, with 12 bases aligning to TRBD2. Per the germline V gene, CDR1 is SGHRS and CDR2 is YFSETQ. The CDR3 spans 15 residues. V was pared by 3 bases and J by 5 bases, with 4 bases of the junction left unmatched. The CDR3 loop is CASSSGLAGLDTQYF. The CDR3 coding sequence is TGCGCCAGCAGCTCCGGACTAGCGGGGCTAGATACGCAGTATTTT.

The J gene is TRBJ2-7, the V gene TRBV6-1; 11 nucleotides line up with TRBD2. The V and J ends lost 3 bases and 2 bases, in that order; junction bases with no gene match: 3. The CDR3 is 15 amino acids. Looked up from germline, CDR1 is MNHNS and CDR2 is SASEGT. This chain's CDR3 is CASSEGLAATYEQYV. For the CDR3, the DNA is TGTGCCAGCAGTGAGGGACTAGCGGCAACCTACGAGCAGTACGTC.

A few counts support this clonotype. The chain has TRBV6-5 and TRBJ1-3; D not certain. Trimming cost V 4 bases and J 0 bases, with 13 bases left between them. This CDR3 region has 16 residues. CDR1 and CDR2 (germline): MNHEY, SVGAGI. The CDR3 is CASSLGPGISGNTIYF. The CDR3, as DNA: TGTGCCAGCAGTTTAGGGCCCGGGATCTCTGGAAACACCATATATTTT.

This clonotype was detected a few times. The CDR3 is CASSLNSGRFDEQFF. In DNA, the CDR3 is TGCGCCAGCAGCTTGAATAGCGGGAGGTTTGATGAGCAGTTCTTC. The gene calls are TRBV5-1 and TRBJ2-1; 10 bases align to TRBD2. The CDR3 consists of 15 residues. J gave up 8 bases and V 1 base, and 6 bases lay outside the gene matches. Germline loops: CDR1 SGHRS, CDR2 YFSETQ.

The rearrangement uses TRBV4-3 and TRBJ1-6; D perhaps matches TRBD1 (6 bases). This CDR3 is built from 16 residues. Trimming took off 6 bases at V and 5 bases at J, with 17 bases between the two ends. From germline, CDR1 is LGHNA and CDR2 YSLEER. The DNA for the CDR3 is TGCGCCAGCAGTCATAATAGGGGACAACATAATTCACCCCTCCACTTT. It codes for CASSHNRGQHNSPLHF.

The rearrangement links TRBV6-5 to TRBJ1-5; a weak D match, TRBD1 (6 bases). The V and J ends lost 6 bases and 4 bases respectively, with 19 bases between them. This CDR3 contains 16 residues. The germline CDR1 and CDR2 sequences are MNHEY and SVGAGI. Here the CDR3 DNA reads TGTGCCAGCAGCCAGGGGCAACTACGGGGAAATCAGCCCCAGCATTTT. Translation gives CASSQGQLRGNQPQHF.

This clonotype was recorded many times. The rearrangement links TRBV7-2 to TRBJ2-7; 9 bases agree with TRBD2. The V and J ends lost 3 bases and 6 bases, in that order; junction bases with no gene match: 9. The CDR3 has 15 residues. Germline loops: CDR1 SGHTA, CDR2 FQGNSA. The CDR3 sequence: CASSFSAGGRPEQYF. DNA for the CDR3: TGTGCCAGCAGCTTCTCGGCGGGAGGGCGACCCGAGCAGTACTTC.

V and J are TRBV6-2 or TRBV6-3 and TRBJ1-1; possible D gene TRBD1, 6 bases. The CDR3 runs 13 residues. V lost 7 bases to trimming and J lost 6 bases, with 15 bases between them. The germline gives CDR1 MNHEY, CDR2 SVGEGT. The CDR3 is CASNKGGHPEAFF. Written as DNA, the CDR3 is TGTGCCAGCAACAAGGGGGGGCACCCTGAAGCTTTCTTT.

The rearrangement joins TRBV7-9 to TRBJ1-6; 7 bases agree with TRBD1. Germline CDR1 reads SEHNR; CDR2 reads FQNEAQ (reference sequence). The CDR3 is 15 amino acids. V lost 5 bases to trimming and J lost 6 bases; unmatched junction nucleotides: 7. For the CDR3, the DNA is TGTGCCAGCAGCCTTCGGGACAGTGCTAATTCACCCCTCCACTTT. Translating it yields CASSLRDSANSPLHF. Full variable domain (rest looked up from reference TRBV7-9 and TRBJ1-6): DTGVSQNPRHKITKRGQNVTFRCDPISEHNRLYWYRQTLGQGPEFLTYFQNEAQLEKSRLLSDRFSAERPKGSFSTLEIQRTEQGDSAMYLCASSLRDSANSPLHFGNGTRLTVT.

The CDR3 DNA is TGCGCCAGCAGCCAAGACAGGGACGCCGACTACGAGCAGTACTTC. It yields the protein CASSQDRDADYEQYF. This chain uses TRBV4-1 with TRBJ2-7; D could derive from TRBD1 or TRBD2 (5 bases each). CDR3 length: 15 residues. Germline values: CDR1 MGHRA, CDR2 YSYEKL. The germline V and J ends were trimmed by 0 bases and 3 bases, with 12 bases remaining between them.

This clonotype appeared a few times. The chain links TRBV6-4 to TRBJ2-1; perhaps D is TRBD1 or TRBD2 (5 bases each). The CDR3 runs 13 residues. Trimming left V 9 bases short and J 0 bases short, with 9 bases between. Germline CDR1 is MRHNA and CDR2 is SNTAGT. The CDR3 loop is CARGTDSYNEQFF. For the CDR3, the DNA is TGTGCCAGGGGGACGGACTCCTACAATGAGCAGTTCTTC.

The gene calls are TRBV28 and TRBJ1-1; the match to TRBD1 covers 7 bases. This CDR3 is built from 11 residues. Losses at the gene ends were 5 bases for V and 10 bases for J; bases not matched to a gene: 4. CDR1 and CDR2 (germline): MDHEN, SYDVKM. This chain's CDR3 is CASSNYRGAFF. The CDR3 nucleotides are TGTGCCAGCAGTAATTACAGGGGAGCTTTCTTT.

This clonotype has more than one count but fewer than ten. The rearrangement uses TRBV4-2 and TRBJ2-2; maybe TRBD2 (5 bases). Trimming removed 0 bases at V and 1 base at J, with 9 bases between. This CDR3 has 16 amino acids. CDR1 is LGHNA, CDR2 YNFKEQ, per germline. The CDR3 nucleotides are TGTGCCAGCAGCCAAGATAATCGGGGGAACACCGGGGAGCTGTTTTTT. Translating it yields CASSQDNRGNTGELFF.

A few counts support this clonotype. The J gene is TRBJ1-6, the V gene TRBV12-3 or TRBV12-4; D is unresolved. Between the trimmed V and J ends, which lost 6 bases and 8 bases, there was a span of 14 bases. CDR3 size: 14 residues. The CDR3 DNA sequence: TGTGCCAGCAGCCCACGAGGTAGACATTCACCCCTCCACTTT. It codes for CASSPRGRHSPLHF.

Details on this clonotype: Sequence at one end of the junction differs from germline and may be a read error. CDR3 protein: CAISLASGRVLTQYF. The CDR3 nucleotides read TGTGCCATCAGCTTAGCCTCCGGCAGGGTCCTGACCCAGTACTTC. The gene calls are TRBV7-9 and TRBJ2-5, with D possibly TRBD1 on 5 matching bases. CDR1 is SEHNR, CDR2 FQNEAQ, per germline (reference sequence). The CDR3 covers 15 residues.